This T cell receptor beta chain was sequenced in a study of T cell responses to AZD1222 COVID-19 vaccine. Study-wide points: Nearly half of the spike-specific TCRs reportedly recognize variant regions that carry no mutations. Across spike, vaccine-associated CD4 TCRs were found, dominant at 160-218 and 743-854.

The length of the CDR3 is 16 residues. Germline trimming cut 7 bases from V and 8 bases from J; bases unmatched to any gene: 14. CDR1 is ENHRY and CDR2 is SYGVKD in the germline V gene. Pooling was applied to second doses at about 4 or about 12 weeks. Concerning this clone itself: Antigen: not known.

Profiled with immunoSEQ multiplex PCR; TCRdb holds only in-frame clones, not every one. The profile shows roughly 100,000 clones, about 85% of them singletons. Sequenced here: peripheral blood, sampled 28 days after the second AZD1222 dose. V and J are TRBV10-3 and TRBJ1-2; 12 positions agree with TRBD1. The clonotype originates from an adult who received the AZD1222 COVID-19 vaccine. CDR3 nucleotides: TGTGCCATCATTCAAAACCCGGGACAGGGGGCCGAAGGCTACACCTTC. It encodes CAIIQNPGQGAEGYTF.